This TCR beta chain was recorded in a study of shared clonotypes between healthy human individuals. Study-level background: Researchers assigned three CD4 naive, three CD4 memory, two CD8 naive and one CD8 memory plate to each donor.

Investigators spread the genomic DNA of each subset evenly over several immunoSEQ plates. Libraries were prepared by immunoSEQ multiplex PCR; TCRdb keeps only in-frame clonotypes and omits some of them. The table shows 800,000 to 950,000 clones, with approximately 97% occurring only once. Trimming took 0 bases from V and 3 from J, leaving 9 bases between them. This CDR3 has 14 residues. From germline, CDR1 is LGHNA and CDR2 YSLEER. In the naive CD8 group, cells lacked CD45RO and were positively selected for CCR7, so terminally differentiated effector memory CD45RA+ cells were left out. Caucasian adults residing in Nashville, Tennessee made up all the donors.

The chain links TRBV4-3 to TRBJ2-7, with TRBD1 as a possible D gene (6 bases). The receptor comes from a man aged 25 to 40 in good health. Sequencing used naive CD8+ T cells sorted from blood. As DNA, the CDR3 is TGCGCCAGCAGCCAAGAGCAGGGGAACTACGAGCAGTACTTC. Residues: CASSQEQGNYEQYF.